This TCR beta chain originates from a study of blood T cell repertoires in COVID-19. This CDR3 is built from 14 residues. Germline CDR1 and CDR2: KGHDR and SFDVKD. V lost 4 bases, J lost 10 bases, and 5 bases stayed unmatched. The study assigned cohorts using participant-reported clinical history. TCRdb's table, derived via immunoSEQ multiplex PCR, lists solely in-frame clones and lacks some. The sample shows more than 200,000 clones, roughly 91% of them seen only once. This chain connects TRBV24-1 to TRBJ2-1, with 11 bases identical to TRBD2. The clonotype comes from a man aged 30-40 years in a cohort exposed to, infected with or recovered from COVID-19 (not recorded which). The source material was PBMCs or T cells enriched from blood (not recorded which). CDR3 loop: CATSETGLADEQFF. The CDR3 DNA sequence: TGTGCCACCAGTGAAACGGGACTAGCGGACGAGCAGTTCTTC.